Each of the 10 T cell receptor beta chains below was sequenced from the same sample in a study of graft-versus-host responses after intestinal transplantation. The repertoire was sequenced with immunoSEQ multiplex PCR; TCRdb's copy has only in-frame clones and lacks some. This sample contains approximately 80 clones. From the graft tissue, intraepithelial and lamina propria lymphocytes were released through processing. Specimen: ileum tissue, collected roughly 37 days after transplant. These receptors all come from a human patient who received an intestinal transplant, so some T cells may come from the graft donor.

V and J are TRBV23-1 and TRBJ1-2; 7 positions agree with TRBD1. TRBV23-1 qualifies as an ORF whose function is uncertain. This CDR3 spans 13 amino acids. V dropped 2 bases and J dropped 6; count of bases not matched to a gene: 3. CDR3 amino acids: CASSQETGNGYTF. The CDR3 DNA reads TGCGCCAGCAGTCAAGAGACAGGGAATGGCTACACCTTC.

J is TRBJ1-2 and V is TRBV7-4, with D unresolved. Germline V lookup: CDR1 SGHVT, CDR2 SQSDAQ. V was shortened by 5 bases and J by 4 bases, with 23 bases between the two germline ends. The CDR3 loop spans 17 amino acids. In nucleotides, the CDR3 is TGTGCCAGCAGCCTGTGGGTTCCAGCTCGAAAGACCTATGGCTACACCTTC. This encodes CASSLWVPARKTYGYTF.

Remarks on this clone: Since the CDR3 does not end with the conserved phenylalanine or tryptophan, this likely comes from a read error. The chain has TRBV7-4 and TRBJ1-2; D unresolved. The CDR3 is 17 residues long. Looked up from germline, CDR1 is SGHVT and CDR2 is SQSDAQ. V shed 5 bases and J shed 4 bases, with 23 bases lying between them. The CDR3 is CASSLWVPARKTYGYTL. The CDR3 DNA reads TGTGCCAGCAGCCTGTGGGTTCCAGCTCGAAAGACCTATGGCTACACCCTC.

This chain joins TRBV4-3 and TRBJ2-6, with D unresolved. The V and J ends lost 5 bases and 5 bases respectively, with 22 bases between them. Germline V gene data show CDR1 as LGHNA and CDR2 as YSLEER. CDR3 size: 18 residues. Here the CDR3 DNA reads TGCGCCAGCAGCGTTTCTCTAGGGTCACAAAGTCGGGCCAACGTCCTGACTTTC. This sequence encodes CASSVSLGSQSRANVLTF.

V usage is TRBV7-6 and J usage is TRBJ2-1; 13 bases are a match to TRBD2. This CDR3 region has 16 residues. CDR1 SGHVS and CDR2 FNYEAQ come from the germline V gene. The trim removed 6 bases at V and 3 bases at J, leaving 5 bases unmatched. CDR3 residues: CASSFTSGRGYNEQFF. CDR3 nucleotide sequence: TGTGCCAGCAGTTTTACTAGCGGGAGGGGCTACAATGAGCAGTTCTTC. The full variable domain, rest sourced from reference TRBV7-6 and TRBJ2-1, is GAGVSQSPRYKVTKRGQDVALRCDPISGHVSLYWYRQALGQGPEFLTYFNYEAQQDKSGLPNDRFSAERPEGSISTLTIQRTEQRDSAMYRCASSFTSGRGYNEQFFGPGTRLTVL.

The CDR3 region has the DNA TGCGCCAGCAGCCAAACCCTTGTCCCGGGGACTGAAGCTTTCTTT. Encoded protein: CASSQTLVPGTEAFF. The J gene is TRBJ1-1, the V gene TRBV4-1; D gene unclear. CDR3 size: 15 residues. V was clipped by 2 bases and J by 5 bases, with 15 bases between them. Germline CDR1 and CDR2: MGHRA and YSYEKL.

Only one count was recorded for this clone. The chain links TRBV9 to TRBJ2-6; no definite D call. This CDR3 is 14 amino acids long. V shed 7 bases and J shed 5 bases, with 13 bases lying between them. Germline CDR1 is SGDLS and CDR2 is YYNGEE. The CDR3 DNA reads as TGTGCCAGCGGCAAACAAAGTCGGGCCAACGTCCTGACTTTC. Protein sequence: CASGKQSRANVLTF.

The J gene is TRBJ2-6, the V gene TRBV12-1; the table names TRBD2, a call not compared with the DNA. TRBV12-1 is marked as a pseudogene. The CDR3 runs to 19 residues. CDR3 DNA sequence: TGTGCCAGCAGCTTACTAGCTGTTATAGGACAAAGTCGGGCCAACGTCCTGACTTTC. Translated: CASSLLAVIGQSRANVLTF.

CDR3 coding DNA: TGTGGCAACACCCGGATGATAACACAAAGTCGGGCCAACGTCCTGACTTTC. Encoded protein: CGNTRMITQSRANVLTF. The rearrangement links TRBV8-2 to TRBJ2-6. TRBV8-2 is marked as a pseudogene. This CDR3 has 17 amino acids.

V is TRBV5-8 and J is TRBJ2-7; weak D call: TRBD2 (5 bases). The germline V and J ends were trimmed by 0 bases and 0 bases, with 10 bases remaining between them. Looked up from germline, CDR1 is SGHTS and CDR2 is YDEGEE. The CDR3 consists of 15 residues. This chain's CDR3 is CASSLADGNSYEQYF. The CDR3 coding sequence is TGTGCCAGCAGCTTGGCCGACGGGAACTCCTACGAGCAGTACTTC.